This T cell receptor (beta chain) was profiled in a study of OX40 agonist ivuxolimab in advanced cancers. The CDR3 has 16 residues. V was cut by 4 bases and J by 1 base, with 17 bases left in between. Germline values: CDR1 SGHRS, CDR2 YFSETQ. Sequenced by immunoSEQ multiplex PCR; TCRdb stores in-frame clones only, minus some. The table includes about 50,000 clones, around 80% detected once. This clone was observed a few times. V gene TRBV5-1 combines with J gene TRBJ1-1; no firm D call. The sample consisted of CD4+ or CD8+ T cells sorted from blood, taken in a trial of the OX40 agonist ivuxolimab. The receptor comes from an adult with an advanced solid tumor such as melanoma, head and neck, liver or kidney cancer. CDR3 coding DNA: TGCGCCAGCAGCGGGGAAGGGCAAGACGGGAACACTGAAGCTTTCTTT. Encoded protein: CASSGEGQDGNTEAFF.